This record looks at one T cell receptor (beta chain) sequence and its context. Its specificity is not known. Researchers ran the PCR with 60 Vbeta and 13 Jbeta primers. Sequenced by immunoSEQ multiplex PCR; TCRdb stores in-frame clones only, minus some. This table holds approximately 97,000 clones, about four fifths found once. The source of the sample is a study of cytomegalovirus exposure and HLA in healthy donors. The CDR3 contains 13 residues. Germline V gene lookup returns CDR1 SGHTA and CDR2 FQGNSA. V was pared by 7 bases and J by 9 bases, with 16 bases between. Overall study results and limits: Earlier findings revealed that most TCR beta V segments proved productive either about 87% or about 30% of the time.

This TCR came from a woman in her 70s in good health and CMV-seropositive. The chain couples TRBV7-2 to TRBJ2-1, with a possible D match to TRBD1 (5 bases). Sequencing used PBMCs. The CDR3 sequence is CASTAYQGGEQFF. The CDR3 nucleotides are TGTGCCAGCACCGCTTATCAGGGTGGTGAGCAGTTCTTC.